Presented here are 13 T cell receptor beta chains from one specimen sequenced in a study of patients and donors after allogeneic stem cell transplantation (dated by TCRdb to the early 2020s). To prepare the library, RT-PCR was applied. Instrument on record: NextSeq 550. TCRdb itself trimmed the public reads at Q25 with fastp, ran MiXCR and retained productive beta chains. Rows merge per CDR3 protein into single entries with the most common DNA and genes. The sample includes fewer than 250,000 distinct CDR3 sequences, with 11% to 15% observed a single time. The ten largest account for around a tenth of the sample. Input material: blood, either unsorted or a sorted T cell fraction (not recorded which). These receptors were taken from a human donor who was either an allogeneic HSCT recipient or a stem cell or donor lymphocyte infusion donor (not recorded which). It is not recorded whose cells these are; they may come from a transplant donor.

CDR3 protein: CASSEGALDQPQHF. As DNA, the CDR3 is TGTGCCAGCAGTGAGGGTGCCTTAGATCAGCCCCAGCATTTT. The J gene is TRBJ1-5, the V gene TRBV13; D is undetermined. CDR3 length equals 14 residues. Trimming cost V 6 bases and J 5 bases, with 14 bases left between them. Germline CDR1 PRHDT, CDR2 FYEKMQ (reference sequence).

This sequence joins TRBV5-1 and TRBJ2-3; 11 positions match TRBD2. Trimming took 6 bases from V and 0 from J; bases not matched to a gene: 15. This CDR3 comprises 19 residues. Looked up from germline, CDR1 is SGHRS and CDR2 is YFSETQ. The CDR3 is CASTPKGLAVGFSTDTQYF. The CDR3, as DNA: TGCGCCAGCACCCCGAAGGGACTAGCGGTGGGCTTTAGCACAGATACGCAGTATTTT.

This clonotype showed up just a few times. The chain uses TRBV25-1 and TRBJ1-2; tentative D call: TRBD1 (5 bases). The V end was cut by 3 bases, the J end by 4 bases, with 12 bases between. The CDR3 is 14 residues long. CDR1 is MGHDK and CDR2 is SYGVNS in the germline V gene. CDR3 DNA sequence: TGTGCCAGCAGTGACCCGACAGACTTCTATGGCTACACCTTC. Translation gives CASSDPTDFYGYTF.

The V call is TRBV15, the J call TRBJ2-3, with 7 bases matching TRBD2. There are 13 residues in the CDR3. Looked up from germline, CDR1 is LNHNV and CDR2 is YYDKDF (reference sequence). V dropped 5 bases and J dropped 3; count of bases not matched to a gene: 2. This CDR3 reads CATSPGGTDTQYF. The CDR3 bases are TGTGCCACCAGCCCGGGGGGAACAGATACGCAGTATTTT. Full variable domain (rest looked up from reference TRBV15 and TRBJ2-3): DAMVIQNPRYQVTQFGKPVTLSCSQTLNHNVMYWYQQKSSQAPKLLFHYYDKDFNNEADTPDNFQSRRPNTSFCFLDIRSPGLGDTAMYLCATSPGGTDTQYFGPGTRLTVL.

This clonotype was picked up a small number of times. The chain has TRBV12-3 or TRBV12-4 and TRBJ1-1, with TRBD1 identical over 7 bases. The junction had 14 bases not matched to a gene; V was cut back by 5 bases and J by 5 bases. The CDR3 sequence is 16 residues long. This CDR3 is CASSGKSGGVRTEAFF. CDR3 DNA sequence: TGTGCCAGCAGTGGAAAGTCAGGGGGTGTCCGGACTGAAGCTTTCTTT.

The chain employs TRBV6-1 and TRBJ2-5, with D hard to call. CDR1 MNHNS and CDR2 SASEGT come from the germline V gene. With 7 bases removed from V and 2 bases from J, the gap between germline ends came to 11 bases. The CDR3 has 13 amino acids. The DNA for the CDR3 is TGTGCCAGCAACCAGCGAAGTCAAGAGACCCAGTACTTC. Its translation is CASNQRSQETQYF.

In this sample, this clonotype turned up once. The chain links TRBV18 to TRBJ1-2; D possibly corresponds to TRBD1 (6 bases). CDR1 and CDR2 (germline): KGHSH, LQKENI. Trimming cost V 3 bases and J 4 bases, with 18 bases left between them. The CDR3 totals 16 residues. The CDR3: CASSPEQGLGIYGYTF. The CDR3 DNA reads TGTGCCAGCTCACCTGAACAGGGTCTTGGGATCTATGGCTACACCTTC.

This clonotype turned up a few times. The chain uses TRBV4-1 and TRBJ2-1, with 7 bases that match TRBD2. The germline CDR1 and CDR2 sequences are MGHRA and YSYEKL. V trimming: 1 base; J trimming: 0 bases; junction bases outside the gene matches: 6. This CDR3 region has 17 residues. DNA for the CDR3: TGCGCCAGCAGCCAAGGTAGTGGCGGGAGCTCCTACAATGAGCAGTTCTTC. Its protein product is CASSQGSGGSSYNEQFF.

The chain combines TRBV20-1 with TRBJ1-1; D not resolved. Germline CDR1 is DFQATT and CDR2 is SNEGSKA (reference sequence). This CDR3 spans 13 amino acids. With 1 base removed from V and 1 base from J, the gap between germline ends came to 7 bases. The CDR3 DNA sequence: TGCAGTGCTAGAGTTGCGACGAACACTGAAGCTTTCTTT. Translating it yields CSARVATNTEAFF.

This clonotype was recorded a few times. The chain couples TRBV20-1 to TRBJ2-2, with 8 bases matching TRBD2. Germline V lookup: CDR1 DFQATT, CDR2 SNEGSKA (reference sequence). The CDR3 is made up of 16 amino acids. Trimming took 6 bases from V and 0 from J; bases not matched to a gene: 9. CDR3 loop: CSAESQRGPNTGELFF. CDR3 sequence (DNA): TGCAGTGCAGAGAGCCAGCGGGGGCCGAACACCGGGGAGCTGTTTTTT.

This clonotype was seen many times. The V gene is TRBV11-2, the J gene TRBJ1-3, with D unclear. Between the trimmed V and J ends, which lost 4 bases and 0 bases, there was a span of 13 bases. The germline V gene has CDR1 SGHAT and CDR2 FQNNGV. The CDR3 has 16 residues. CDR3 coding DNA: TGTGCCAGCAGCTCTTTGCGGACCTCCTCTGGAAACACCATATATTTT. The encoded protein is CASSSLRTSSGNTIYF.

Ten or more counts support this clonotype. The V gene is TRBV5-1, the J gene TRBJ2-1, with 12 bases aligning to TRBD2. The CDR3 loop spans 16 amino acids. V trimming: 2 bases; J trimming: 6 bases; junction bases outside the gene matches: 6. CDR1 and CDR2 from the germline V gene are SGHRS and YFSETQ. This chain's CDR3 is CASSFSPSGGANEQFF. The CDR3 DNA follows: TGCGCCAGCAGCTTTTCCCCTAGCGGGGGGGCCAATGAGCAGTTCTTC.

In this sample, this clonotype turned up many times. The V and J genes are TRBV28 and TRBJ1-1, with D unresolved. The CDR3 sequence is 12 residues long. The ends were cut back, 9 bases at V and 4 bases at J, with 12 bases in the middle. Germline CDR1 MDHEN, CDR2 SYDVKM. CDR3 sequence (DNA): TGTGCCAGTCTCGGGTTCGGCACTGAAGCTTTCTTT. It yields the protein CASLGFGTEAFF.